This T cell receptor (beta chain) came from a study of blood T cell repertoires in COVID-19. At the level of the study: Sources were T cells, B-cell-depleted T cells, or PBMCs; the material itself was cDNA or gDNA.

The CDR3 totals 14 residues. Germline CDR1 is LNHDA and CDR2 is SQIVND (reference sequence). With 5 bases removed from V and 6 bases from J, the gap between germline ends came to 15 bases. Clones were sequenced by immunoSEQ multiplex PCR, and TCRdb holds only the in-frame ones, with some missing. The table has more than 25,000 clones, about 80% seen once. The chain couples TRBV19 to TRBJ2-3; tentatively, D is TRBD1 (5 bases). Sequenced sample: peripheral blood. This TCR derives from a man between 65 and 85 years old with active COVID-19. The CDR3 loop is CASSPEVGRDTQYF. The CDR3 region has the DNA TGTGCCAGTAGTCCCGAGGTGGGGCGGGATACGCAGTATTTT.